A single sample gave rise to the 20 T cell receptor beta chains below, sequenced in a study of cytomegalovirus exposure and HLA in healthy donors (dated by TCRdb to about 2017). The method was the immunoSEQ multiplex PCR assay. For the multiplex PCR, a mixture combining 60 forward primers for TCR Vbeta segments and 13 reverse primers for TCR Jbeta segments was used. Imported from immuneACCESS, the table was reduced by TCRdb to in-frame sequences with V and J called. These copies leave out some clones; in studies compared against another copy, an unresolved V gene accounts for under half, and the cause of the remainder is not known. The sample contains about 180,000 clones, approximately 80% of them found a single time. Of the sample, roughly 5.2% is held by the ten largest clones. The specimen sequenced was PBMCs. Receptor source: a man younger than 30 in good health and CMV-seronegative.

The genes are TRBV2 and TRBJ1-2; 8 nucleotides match TRBD1. Germline CDR1 and CDR2: SNHLY and FYNNEI. This CDR3 comprises 14 residues. Trimming removed 8 bases from V and 2 bases from J; junction bases left unmatched: 7. The CDR3 sequence is CASHRQGTNYGYTF. DNA for the CDR3: TGTGCCAGCCACCGACAGGGGACAAACTATGGCTACACCTTC.

The sample holds a few counts of this clone. This chain links TRBV7-9 with TRBJ1-1; D might be TRBD1 (5 bases). The CDR3 consists of 12 residues. Germline CDR1 is SEHNR and CDR2 is FQNEAQ (reference sequence). Trimming stripped 7 bases from V and 1 base from J, with 7 bases between. The CDR3, as DNA: TGTGCCAGCAATGGGGCGAACACTGAAGCTTTCTTT. It is translated as CASNGANTEAFF.

This chain connects TRBV2 to TRBJ2-2; 13 bases match TRBD2. CDR3 length: 17 residues. The germline V gene encodes CDR1 SNHLY and CDR2 FYNNEI. The V segment lost 6 bases and the J segment 1 base; nucleotides outside the gene matches: 5. The CDR3 loop is CASRDRTSGRNTGELFF. The CDR3 DNA sequence: TGTGCCAGCAGAGATAGGACTAGCGGGAGGAACACCGGGGAGCTGTTTTTT.

DNA for the CDR3: TGTGCCAGCAGCTTTAATGCCGGGGAGCTGTTTTTT. Protein: CASSFNAGELFF. The chain couples TRBV7-3 to TRBJ2-2; D gene unclear. The CDR3 is made up of 12 amino acids. V lost 3 bases to trimming and J lost 6 bases, with 5 bases between them. Germline CDR1 SGHTA, CDR2 FQGTGA.

The rearrangement links TRBV7-8 to TRBJ2-7, with 8 bases lining up with TRBD1. Germline-derived CDR1 and CDR2 are SGHVS and FQNEAQ. The CDR3 is made up of 14 amino acids. The ends lost 5 bases at V and 2 bases at J; junction bases unmatched: 5. The CDR3 here is CASSQRDRPYEQYF. CDR3 bases: TGTGCCAGCAGCCAAAGGGACAGGCCCTACGAGCAGTACTTC.

A remark on this clone: The same CDR3 can be traced to other DNA sequences in this sample. CDR3 amino acids: CASSPGLNNEQFF. In nucleotides, the CDR3 is TGTGCCAGCAGCCCCGGTTTAAACAATGAGCAGTTCTTC. The chain uses TRBV7-9 and TRBJ2-1; D not resolved. The CDR3 spans 13 residues. The ends were cut back, 5 bases at V and 5 bases at J, with 10 bases in the middle. Germline CDR1 reads SEHNR; CDR2 reads FQNEAQ (reference sequence).

The chain combines TRBV27 with TRBJ2-1, with 9 nucleotides matching TRBD1. Germline V gene sequence: CDR1 MNHEY, CDR2 SMNVEV (reference sequence). J lost 6 bases, V lost 6 bases, and 6 bases had no gene match. The CDR3 has 14 residues. In DNA form, the CDR3 reads TGTGCCAGCAGACCTCCGGGACAGGGCAATGAGCAGTTCTTC. Translating gives CASRPPGQGNEQFF.

This clone was recorded once. The V and J genes are TRBV11-3 and TRBJ2-1, with TRBD2 matching 10 bases. Germline CDR1 is SGHNT and CDR2 is YENEEA. Losses at the gene ends were 0 bases for V and 10 bases for J; bases not matched to a gene: 6. There are 15 residues in the CDR3. DNA of the CDR3: TGTGCCAGCAGCTTAGATCCAACTAGCGGGGACGAGCAGTTCTTC. Its translation is CASSLDPTSGDEQFF.

The rearrangement uses TRBV27 and TRBJ1-2, with D possibly being TRBD1 (6 bases). The germline V gene has CDR1 MNHEY and CDR2 SMNVEV (reference sequence). Trimming took 6 bases from V and 5 from J, leaving 16 bases between them. The CDR3 is 14 amino acids. CDR3: CASSRQASGYGYTF. DNA of the CDR3: TGTGCCAGCAGCCGACAGGCAAGCGGATATGGCTACACCTTC.

The chain is built from TRBV9 and TRBJ2-1, with 8 positions matching TRBD2. The germline gives CDR1 SGDLS, CDR2 YYNGEE. The CDR3 sequence is 13 residues long. Losses at the gene ends were 4 bases for V and 7 bases for J; bases not matched to a gene: 4. DNA of the CDR3: TGTGCCAGCAGCCCCCGGGGGGGGAATGAGCAGTTCTTC. Its protein product is CASSPRGGNEQFF.

In this sample, this clone turned up once. The gene calls are TRBV7-2 and TRBJ1-1; weak D call: TRBD1 (6 bases). Germline assignment: CDR1 SGHTA and CDR2 FQGNSA. The V end was cut by 4 bases, the J end by 7 bases, with 16 bases between. The CDR3 sequence is 14 residues long. The DNA of the CDR3 is TGTGCCAGCAGCTGGACGCAGGGGTTTTATGAAGCTTTCTTT. Translating it yields CASSWTQGFYEAFF.

V gene TRBV2 combines with J gene TRBJ2-5; D perhaps matches TRBD2 (5 bases). The ends were cut back, 6 bases at V and 3 bases at J, with 11 bases in the middle. Looked up from germline, CDR1 is SNHLY and CDR2 is FYNNEI. CDR3 length: 13 residues. The CDR3 region is CASSRDPKETQYF. The DNA for the CDR3 is TGTGCCAGCAGCCGGGATCCCAAAGAGACCCAGTACTTC.

This CDR3 reads CASNPDSPRTEAFF. The CDR3 DNA reads TGTGCCAGCAACCCCGACAGCCCGAGGACTGAAGCTTTCTTT. The V and J genes are TRBV28 and TRBJ1-1; a possible D gene is TRBD1 (5 bases). Germline lookup yields CDR1 MDHEN and CDR2 SYDVKM. V gave up 7 bases and J gave up 5 bases, with 17 bases separating them. The CDR3 spans 14 residues.

This clone was seen more than once but under ten times. The CDR3 nucleotides are TGTGCCAGCAGTCAGTACTCTGGAAACACCATATATTTT. Translation: CASSQYSGNTIYF. The chain uses TRBV27 and TRBJ1-3; D is unresolved. Germline loops: CDR1 MNHEY, CDR2 SMNVEV (reference sequence). Trimming took 5 bases from V and 0 from J, leaving 5 bases between them. The length of the CDR3 is 13 residues.

The chain carries TRBV29-1 and TRBJ2-3; tentatively, D is TRBD2 (6 bases). The CDR3 covers 14 residues. CDR1 SQVTM and CDR2 ANQGSEA come from the germline V gene. The ends were cut back, 7 bases at V and 2 bases at J, with 16 bases in the middle. The CDR3 sequence: CSAFSGGPTDTQYF. The CDR3 DNA follows: TGCAGCGCTTTTAGCGGAGGCCCCACAGATACGCAGTATTTT.

The V and J genes are TRBV29-1 and TRBJ1-6; D gene uncertain. The CDR3 has 13 residues. Germline V gene lookup returns CDR1 SQVTM and CDR2 ANQGSEA. With 7 bases removed from V and 8 bases from J, the gap between germline ends came to 15 bases. CDR3 DNA sequence: TGCAGCGCGTCAACGGGATCTGATTCACCCCTCCACTTT. Amino acids: CSASTGSDSPLHF. The whole variable domain, filled in from reference TRBV29-1 and TRBJ1-6, reads SAVISQKPSRDICQRGTSLTIQCQVDSQVTMMFWYRQQPGQSLTLIATANQGSEATYESGFVIDKFPISRPNLTFSTLTVSNMSPEDSSIYLCSASTGSDSPLHFGNGTRLTVT.

The genes are TRBV4-1 and TRBJ2-7; TRBD1 aligns across 8 bases. With V trimmed by 2 bases and J by 6 bases, 3 bases remained unmatched. Germline-derived CDR1 and CDR2 are MGHRA and YSYEKL. This CDR3 comprises 13 residues. Here the CDR3 DNA reads TGCGCCAGCAGCCAACAACAGGGGGGCGAGCAGTACTTC. This translates into CASSQQQGGEQYF.

The V and J genes are TRBV6-6 and TRBJ1-2; 7 positions agree with TRBD1. The CDR3 runs 15 residues. Germline trimming cut 1 base from V and 4 bases from J; bases unmatched to any gene: 6. Germline V gene sequence: CDR1 MNHNY, CDR2 SVGAGI (reference sequence). CDR3 loop: CASSYFSNRGYGYTF. DNA of the CDR3: TGTGCCAGCAGTTACTTCTCAAACAGGGGCTATGGCTACACCTTC.

V is TRBV9 and J is TRBJ1-1; D is ambiguous. Trimming removed 0 bases from V and 1 base from J, with 10 bases in between. This CDR3 contains 15 residues. Germline V CDR1 and CDR2: SGDLS, YYNGEE. CDR3 residues: CASSVGAGRNTEAFF. The CDR3 DNA is TGTGCCAGCAGCGTAGGGGCCGGGAGGAACACTGAAGCTTTCTTT.

This rearrangement joins TRBV18 to TRBJ1-3, with D tentatively TRBD1 (5 bases). Trimming shortened V by 3 bases and J by 8 bases, and 20 bases separated the two germline ends. This CDR3 spans 16 amino acids. Germline V gene data show CDR1 as KGHSH and CDR2 as LQKENI. DNA for the CDR3: TGTGCCAGCTCACCGAGTTCGGGGGGAAGTATTTACACCATATATTTT. Translating it yields CASSPSSGGSIYTIYF.